Described below is a single T cell receptor (beta chain) sequence and its context. Generated by immunoSEQ multiplex PCR, the TCRdb table keeps only in-frame clones and is missing some. The repertoire includes fewer than 200,000 clones, roughly 84% of them detected once, and around 3.1% sits in the top ten. The data were obtained in a study of blood T cell repertoires in COVID-19. Turning to the study itself: PBMCs, B-cell-depleted T cells, or T cells were the source of the cDNA or gDNA that made up the material.

The V gene's germline CDR1 is SGDLS and CDR2 YYNGEE. The V and J ends lost 3 bases and 1 base respectively, with 22 bases between them. CDR3 length: 18 residues. Each participant's cohort was designated according to participant-reported clinical history. Sequencing was done on a sample of PBMCs or T cells enriched from blood (not recorded which). This TCR came from a woman in her twenties or thirties who had been exposed to COVID-19. The genes are TRBV9 and TRBJ1-1, with D possibly being TRBD1 (5 bases). CDR3 in amino acids: CASSAPPTSGWQNTEAFF. CDR3 in DNA: TGTGCCAGCAGCGCCCCCCCTACATCAGGGTGGCAGAACACTGAAGCTTTCTTT.